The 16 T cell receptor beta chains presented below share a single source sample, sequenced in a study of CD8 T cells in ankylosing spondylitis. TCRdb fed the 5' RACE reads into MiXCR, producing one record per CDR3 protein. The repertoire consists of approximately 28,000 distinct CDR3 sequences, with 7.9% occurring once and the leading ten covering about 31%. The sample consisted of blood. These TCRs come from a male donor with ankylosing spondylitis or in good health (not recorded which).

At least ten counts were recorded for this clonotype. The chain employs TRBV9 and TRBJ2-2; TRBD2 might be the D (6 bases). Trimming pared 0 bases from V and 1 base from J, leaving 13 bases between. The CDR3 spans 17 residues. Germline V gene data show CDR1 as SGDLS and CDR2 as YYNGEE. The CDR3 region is CASSVEGLAMNTGELFF. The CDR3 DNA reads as TGTGCCAGCAGCGTAGAGGGTCTAGCGATGAACACCGGGGAGCTGTTTTTT.

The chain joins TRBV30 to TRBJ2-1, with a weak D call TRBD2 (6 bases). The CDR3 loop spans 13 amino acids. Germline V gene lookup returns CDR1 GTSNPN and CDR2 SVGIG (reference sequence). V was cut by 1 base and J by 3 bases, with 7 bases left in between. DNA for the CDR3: TGTGCCTGGAGTGCGGACTACTACAATGAGCAGTTCTTC. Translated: CAWSADYYNEQFF.

This chain's CDR3 is CAISFGTGQETQYF. The CDR3 DNA reads as TGTGCCATCAGTTTCGGGACTGGCCAAGAGACCCAGTACTTC. This chain joins TRBV10-3 and TRBJ2-5; TRBD2 might be the D (6 bases). The CDR3 runs to 14 residues. From germline, CDR1 is ENHRY and CDR2 SYGVKD. V lost 5 bases and J 1 base, leaving 11 bases between the germline ends.

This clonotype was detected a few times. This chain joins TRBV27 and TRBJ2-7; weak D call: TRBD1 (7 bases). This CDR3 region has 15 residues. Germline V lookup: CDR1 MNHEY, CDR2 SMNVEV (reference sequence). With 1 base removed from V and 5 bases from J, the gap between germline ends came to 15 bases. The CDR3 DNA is TGTGCCAGCAGTTTATGGCTAGGAGGGGGCGACGAGCAGTACTTC. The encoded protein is CASSLWLGGGDEQYF.

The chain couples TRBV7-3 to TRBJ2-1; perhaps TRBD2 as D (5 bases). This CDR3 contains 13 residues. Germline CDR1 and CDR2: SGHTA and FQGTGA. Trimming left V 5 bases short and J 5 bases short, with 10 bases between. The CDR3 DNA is TGTGCCAGCAGCCCTAGAGGGAACAATGAGCAGTTCTTC. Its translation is CASSPRGNNEQFF.

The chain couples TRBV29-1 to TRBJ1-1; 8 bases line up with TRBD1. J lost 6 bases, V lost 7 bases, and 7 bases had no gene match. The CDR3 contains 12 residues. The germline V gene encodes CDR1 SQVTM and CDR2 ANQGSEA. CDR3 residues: CSAHRGDAEAFF. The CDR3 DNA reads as TGCAGCGCCCACAGGGGGGACGCTGAAGCTTTCTTT.

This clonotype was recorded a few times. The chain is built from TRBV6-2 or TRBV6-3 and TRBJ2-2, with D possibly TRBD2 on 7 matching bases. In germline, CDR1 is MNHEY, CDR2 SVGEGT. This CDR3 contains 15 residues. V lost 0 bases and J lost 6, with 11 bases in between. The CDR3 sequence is CASSYSFGGPGELFF. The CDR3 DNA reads TGTGCCAGCAGTTACTCGTTCGGGGGGCCCGGGGAGCTGTTTTTT.

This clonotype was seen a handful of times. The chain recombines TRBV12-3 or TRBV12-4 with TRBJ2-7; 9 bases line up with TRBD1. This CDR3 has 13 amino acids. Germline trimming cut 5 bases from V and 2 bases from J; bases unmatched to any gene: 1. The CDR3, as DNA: TGTGCCAGCAGTAGACAGGGGGCCTACGAGCAGTACTTC. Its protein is CASSRQGAYEQYF.

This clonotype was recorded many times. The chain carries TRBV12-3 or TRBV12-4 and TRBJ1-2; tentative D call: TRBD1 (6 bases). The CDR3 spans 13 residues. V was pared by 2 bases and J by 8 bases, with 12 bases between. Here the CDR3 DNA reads TGTGCCAGCAGTTTATGGGCAGGGGTCGGCTACACCTTC. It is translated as CASSLWAGVGYTF.

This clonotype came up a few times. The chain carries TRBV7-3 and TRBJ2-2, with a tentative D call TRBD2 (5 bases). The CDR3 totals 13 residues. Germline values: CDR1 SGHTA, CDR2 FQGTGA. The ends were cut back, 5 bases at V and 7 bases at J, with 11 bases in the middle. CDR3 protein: CASSLRESGELFF. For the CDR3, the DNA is TGTGCCAGCAGCCTGAGGGAAAGCGGGGAGCTGTTTTTT. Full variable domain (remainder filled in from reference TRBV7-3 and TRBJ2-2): GAGVSQTPSNKVTEKGKYVELRCDPISGHTALYWYRQSLGQGPEFLIYFQGTGAADDSGLPNDRFFAVRPEGSVSTLKIQRTERGDSAVYLCASSLRESGELFFGEGSRLTVL.

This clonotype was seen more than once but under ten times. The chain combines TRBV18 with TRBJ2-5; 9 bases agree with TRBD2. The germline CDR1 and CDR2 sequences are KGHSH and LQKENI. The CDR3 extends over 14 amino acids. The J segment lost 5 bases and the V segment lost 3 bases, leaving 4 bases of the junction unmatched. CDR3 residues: CASSPGLAIETQYF. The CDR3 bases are TGTGCCAGCTCACCGGGACTAGCCATTGAGACCCAGTACTTC. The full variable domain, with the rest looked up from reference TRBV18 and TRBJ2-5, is NAGVMQNPRHLVRRRGQEARLRCSPMKGHSHVYWYRQLPEEGLKFMVYLQKENIIDESGMPKERFSAEFPKEGPSILRIQQVVRGDSAAYFCASSPGLAIETQYFGPGTRLLVL.

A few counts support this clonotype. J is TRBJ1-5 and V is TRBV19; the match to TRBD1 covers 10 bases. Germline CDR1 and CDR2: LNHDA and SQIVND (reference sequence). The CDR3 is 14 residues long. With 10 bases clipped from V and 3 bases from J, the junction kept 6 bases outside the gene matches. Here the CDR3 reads CATSGTGVNQPQHF. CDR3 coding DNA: TGTGCCACATCCGGGACAGGGGTCAATCAGCCCCAGCATTTT.

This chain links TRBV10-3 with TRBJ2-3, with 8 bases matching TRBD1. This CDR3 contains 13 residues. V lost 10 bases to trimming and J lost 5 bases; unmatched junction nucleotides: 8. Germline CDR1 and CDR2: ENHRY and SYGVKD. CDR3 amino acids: CATGTGLGDTQYF. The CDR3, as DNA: TGTGCCACTGGGACAGGCCTTGGAGATACGCAGTATTTT.

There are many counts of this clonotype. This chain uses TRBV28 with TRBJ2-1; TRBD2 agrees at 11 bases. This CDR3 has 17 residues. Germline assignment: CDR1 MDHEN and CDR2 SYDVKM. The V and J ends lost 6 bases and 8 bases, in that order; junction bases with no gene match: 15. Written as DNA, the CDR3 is TGTGCCAGCAGCGGCGCGAGGACTAGCGGGTATAGGGATGAGCAGTTCTTC. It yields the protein CASSGARTSGYRDEQFF.

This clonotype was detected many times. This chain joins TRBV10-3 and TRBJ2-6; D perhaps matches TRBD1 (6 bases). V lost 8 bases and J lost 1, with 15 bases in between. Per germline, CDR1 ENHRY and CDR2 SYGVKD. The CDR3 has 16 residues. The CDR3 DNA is TGTGCCATCGAACAGGGCAGGGTATCTGGGGCCAACGTCCTGACTTTC. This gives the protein CAIEQGRVSGANVLTF.

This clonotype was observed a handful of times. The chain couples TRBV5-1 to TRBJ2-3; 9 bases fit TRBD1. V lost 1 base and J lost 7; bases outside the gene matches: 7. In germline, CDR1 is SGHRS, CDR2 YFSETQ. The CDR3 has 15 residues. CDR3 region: CASSLYWTGVNTQYF. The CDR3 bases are TGCGCCAGCAGCTTGTACTGGACAGGGGTGAATACGCAGTATTTT.